A selection of T cell receptor beta chains follows, all from one sample in a study of OX40 agonist ivuxolimab in advanced cancers. Sequencing used immunoSEQ multiplex PCR; TCRdb keeps in-frame clones, though not all of them. The table has roughly 19,000 clones, around 80% seen once; the top ten hold over 10%. Sequencing was performed on CD4+ or CD8+ T cells sorted from blood, taken in a trial of the OX40 agonist ivuxolimab. The receptors derive from an adult with an advanced solid tumor such as melanoma, head and neck, liver or kidney cancer. The CDR3 runs from the conserved cysteine through the conserved F or W. The D gene is left open where the match is weak. Where a row states a size, it is once, few, many or the class of an expanded clone; other rows omit it.

j_call d_call v_call clone_size cdr3_aa cdr3_nt
TRBJ1-1 TRBD1 TRBV29-1 NA CSVVGRQGGSLGTEAFF TGCAGCGTTGTTGGTCGACAGGGCGGGTCTCTTGGCACTGAAGCTTTCTTT
TRBJ1-5 NA TRBV4-2 few CASSQDQHSNQPQHF TGTGCCAGCAGCCAAGATCAACATAGCAATCAGCCCCAGCATTTT
TRBJ1-3 NA TRBV7-8 NA CASSLPGSGNTIYF TGTGCCAGCAGCTTGCCAGGGTCTGGAAACACCATATATTTT
TRBJ1-5 NA TRBV4-3 NA CASSQEGGVNQPQHF TGCGCCAGCAGCCAAGAAGGGGGGGTGAATCAGCCCCAGCATTTT
TRBJ2-1 NA TRBV11-3 NA CASSSNRVAYNEQFF TGTGCCAGCAGCTCAAACAGGGTGGCCTACAATGAGCAGTTCTTC
TRBJ2-5 NA TRBV13 NA CASSKDLLETQYF TGTGCCAGCAGCAAAGACTTGCTCGAGACCCAGTACTTC
TRBJ1-1 NA TRBV9 NA CASSVGSNTEAFF TGTGCCAGCAGCGTAGGGTCGAACACTGAAGCTTTCTTT
TRBJ2-3 NA TRBV4-1 NA CASSQESLRGTQYF TGCGCCAGCAGCCAAGAATCTCTGCGAGGTACGCAGTATTTT
TRBJ2-4 NA TRBV9 NA CASSVSGGLAKNIQYF TGTGCCAGCAGCGTTAGCGGAGGTCTAGCCAAAAACATTCAGTACTTC
TRBJ1-1 NA TRBV4-2 NA CASSHNRKPMNTEAFF TGTGCCAGCAGCCACAACAGAAAACCCATGAACACTGAAGCTTTCTTT
TRBJ2-7 NA TRBV5-6 once CASSSDGSVYEQYF TGTGCCAGCAGCTCCGACGGGTCCGTCTACGAGCAGTACTTC
TRBJ2-7 NA TRBV5-4 NA CASSLLGGDEQYF TGTGCCAGCAGCTTGCTGGGCGGGGACGAGCAGTACTTC
TRBJ2-7 NA TRBV6-5 NA CASSPTSSYEQYF TGTGCCAGCAGCCCGACCAGTTCCTACGAGCAGTACTTC
TRBJ2-7 TRBD1 TRBV4-2 NA CASSWSRTGTYEQYF TGTGCCAGCAGCTGGTCCAGGACAGGGACCTACGAGCAGTACTTC
TRBJ1-1 NA TRBV4-1 NA CASSQETGRVTEAFF TGCGCCAGCAGCCAAGAAACAGGGAGAGTCACTGAAGCTTTCTTT
TRBJ2-3 TRBD2 TRBV4-2 NA CASSRRGPILAGGSDTQYF TGTGCCAGCAGCCGAAGGGGCCCTATACTAGCGGGAGGTTCAGATACGCAGTATTTT
TRBJ2-7 TRBD2 TRBV7-2 once CASSRASGPTEQYF TGTGCCAGCTCACGGGCTAGCGGGCCTACGGAGCAGTACTTC
TRBJ1-2 TRBD1 TRBV2 NA CASSSSRTGPQRGYGYTF TGTGCCAGCAGCTCATCCCGGACAGGGCCCCAGCGGGGATATGGCTACACCTTC
TRBJ2-7 TRBD1 TRBV5-6 few CASSRGTGLVAYEQYF TGTGCCAGCAGCCGTGGGACAGGGCTTGTGGCCTACGAGCAGTACTTC
TRBJ1-2 TRBD1 TRBV9 few CASSVGSWDRDSYGYTF TGTGCCAGCAGCGTAGGTAGTTGGGACAGGGATAGCTATGGCTACACCTTC
TRBJ2-7 NA TRBV13 NA CASSETAGTPSYEQYF TGTGCCAGCAGCGAAACCGCCGGGACTCCCAGTTACGAGCAGTACTTC
TRBJ2-2 NA TRBV5-1 NA CASSLTRGSTGELFF TGCGCCAGCAGCTTGACAAGGGGTTCCACCGGGGAGCTGTTTTTT
TRBJ1-2 TRBD1 TRBV19 NA CASSPFQGETNYGYTF TGTGCCAGTAGTCCCTTCCAGGGGGAAACCAACTATGGCTACACCTTC
TRBJ1-5 NA TRBV28 NA CASTWEAFNQPQHF TGTGCCAGCACCTGGGAGGCGTTCAATCAGCCCCAGCATTTT
TRBJ1-2 TRBD1 TRBV6-5 NA CASSYGQGNLNGYTF TGTGCCAGCAGTTACGGACAGGGGAACCTTAACGGCTACACCTTC
TRBJ2-2 NA TRBV4-1 NA CASSQENTGELFF TGCGCCAGCAGCCAAGAGAACACCGGGGAGCTGTTTTTT
TRBJ2-1 TRBD2 TRBV4-2 NA CASSAFRREYDEQFF TGTGCCAGCAGCGCCTTTCGGCGGGAGTACGATGAGCAGTTCTTC
TRBJ2-7 NA TRBV7-8 NA CASSLQGPTYEQYF TGTGCCAGCAGCTTACAGGGGCCTACCTACGAGCAGTACTTC
TRBJ2-7 NA TRBV6-1 NA CASSEAGLHEQYF TGTGCCAGCAGTGAAGCGGGGCTTCACGAGCAGTACTTC
TRBJ2-2 TRBD2 TRBV4-1 NA CASSQDQREGLGGELFF TGCGCCAGCAGCCAAGACCAGCGGGAGGGCCTTGGCGGGGAGCTGTTTTTT
TRBJ2-1 TRBD1 TRBV7-8 NA CASSLGEDRYGEQFF TGTGCCAGCAGCTTAGGAGAGGACAGGTACGGTGAGCAGTTCTTC
TRBJ2-7 NA TRBV15 NA CATSGHTTASYEQYF TGTGCCACCAGCGGGCATACGACAGCCTCCTACGAGCAGTACTTC